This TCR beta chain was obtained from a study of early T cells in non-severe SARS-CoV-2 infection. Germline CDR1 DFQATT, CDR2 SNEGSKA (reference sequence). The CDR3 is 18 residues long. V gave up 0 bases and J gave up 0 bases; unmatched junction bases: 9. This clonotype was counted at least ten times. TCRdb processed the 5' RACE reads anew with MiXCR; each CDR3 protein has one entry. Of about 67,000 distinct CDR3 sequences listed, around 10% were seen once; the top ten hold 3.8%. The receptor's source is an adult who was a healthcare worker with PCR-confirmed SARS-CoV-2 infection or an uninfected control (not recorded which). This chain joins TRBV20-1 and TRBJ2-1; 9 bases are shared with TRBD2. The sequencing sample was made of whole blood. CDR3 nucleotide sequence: TGCAGTGCTAGAGACGGCGGGCTAGCGGGATCCTCCTACAATGAGCAGTTCTTC. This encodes CSARDGGLAGSSYNEQFF.